The 29 T cell receptor beta chains presented below share a single source sample, sequenced in a study of early T cells in non-severe SARS-CoV-2 infection. TCRdb reanalysed the 5' RACE reads using MiXCR and keeps one entry per CDR3 protein. The top ten hold less than 14% of the sample, which has 29,000 or so distinct CDR3 sequences, about 5% seen once. The sequenced material came from whole blood. The receptors originated from an adult who was a healthcare worker with PCR-confirmed SARS-CoV-2 infection or an uninfected control (not recorded which).

This clonotype was counted many times. The rearrangement uses TRBV6-5 and TRBJ2-7; 8 bases map to TRBD2. Germline V gives CDR1 MNHEY, CDR2 SVGAGI. Trimming cost V 4 bases and J 0 bases; bases outside gene matches: 5. CDR3 size: 15 residues. Here the CDR3 DNA reads TGTGCCAGCAGTTCAAGCGGGGGAGGCTCCTACGAGCAGTACTTC. Residues: CASSSSGGGSYEQYF.

Ten or more counts support this clonotype. The genes are TRBV27 and TRBJ1-5; D is ambiguous. V lost 9 bases to trimming and J lost 1 base, with 10 bases between them. Germline lookup yields CDR1 MNHEY and CDR2 SMNVEV (reference sequence). The CDR3 spans 13 residues. The CDR3 spells CASAAGSNQPQHF. CDR3 nucleotide sequence: TGTGCCAGTGCAGCGGGGAGCAATCAGCCCCAGCATTTT.

V gene TRBV11-2 combines with J gene TRBJ2-1, with a tentative D call TRBD1 (6 bases). Trimming cost V 5 bases and J 0 bases, with 14 bases left between them. Germline V gene lookup returns CDR1 SGHAT and CDR2 FQNNGV. The CDR3 runs 16 residues. CDR3 sequence reads: CASSPVGASSYNEQFF. The CDR3 DNA sequence: TGTGCCAGCAGCCCGGTGGGGGCAAGCTCCTACAATGAGCAGTTCTTC.

As concerns this clonotype: A much larger clone is a single base away; this may be a read error. The chain recombines TRBV18 with TRBJ2-7; 7 bases match TRBD1. Germline V gives CDR1 KGHSH, CDR2 LQKENI. This CDR3 has 18 residues. CDR3 in amino acids: CAGSPPARDSKYSYEQYF. Written as DNA, the CDR3 is TGTGCCGGCTCACCACCCGCCCGGGACAGCAAATACTCCTACGAGCAGTACTTC.

The chain links TRBV6-2 or TRBV6-3 to TRBJ2-3; 8 bases agree with TRBD1. V dropped 4 bases and J dropped 2; count of bases not matched to a gene: 11. Germline V CDR1 and CDR2: MNHEY, SVGEGT. The CDR3 contains 17 residues. CDR3 amino acids: CASSSIQGGEITDTQYF. In DNA form, the CDR3 reads TGTGCCAGCAGTTCCATACAGGGGGGCGAAATCACAGATACGCAGTATTTT.

This clonotype was observed many times. The V gene is TRBV28, the J gene TRBJ2-7, with D possibly TRBD2 on 6 matching bases. This CDR3 contains 14 residues. Germline V CDR1 and CDR2: MDHEN, SYDVKM. With 4 bases removed from V and 2 bases from J, the gap between germline ends came to 12 bases. In nucleotides, the CDR3 is TGTGCCAGCAGTTATGGCGGGGCGCCCTACGAGCAGTACTTC. Translation: CASSYGGAPYEQYF.

This clonotype was counted at least ten times. This chain's CDR3 is CASSPGGPLHF. The CDR3 DNA is TGTGCCAGCAGCCCGGGTGGTCCCCTCCACTTT. The chain has TRBV11-2 and TRBJ1-6; D ambiguous. The CDR3 totals 11 residues. V was trimmed by 5 bases and J by 13 bases, leaving 9 bases between them. CDR1 and CDR2 from the germline V gene are SGHAT and FQNNGV.

This clonotype has a count of ten or more. The V call is TRBV27, the J call TRBJ1-6, with a tentative D call TRBD1 (6 bases). Deletions cut 0 bases from V and 5 bases from J, with 8 bases between. Germline V gene data show CDR1 as MNHEY and CDR2 as SMNVEV (reference sequence). The CDR3 consists of 15 residues. This CDR3 is CASSLSGGHNSPLHF. The DNA of the CDR3 is TGTGCCAGCAGTTTATCAGGGGGACATAATTCACCCCTCCACTTT.

This clonotype occurred a few times. This chain uses TRBV6-5 with TRBJ2-2, with 7 bases that match TRBD1. This CDR3 is 16 amino acids long. Germline trimming cut 2 bases from V and 5 bases from J; bases unmatched to any gene: 8. Germline loops: CDR1 MNHEY, CDR2 SVGAGI. The CDR3 DNA reads as TGTGCCAGCAGTTACCCAGAGGGGGCGCGGACCGGGGAGCTGTTTTTT. It translates to CASSYPEGARTGELFF.

A remark on this clonotype: With a much larger clone just one base away, this may be a read error. The conserved final phenylalanine or tryptophan is absent from the CDR3, which likely points to a read error. The chain joins TRBV3-1 to TRBJ2-7, with D unresolved. CDR1 and CDR2 from the germline V gene are LGHDT and YNNKEL (reference sequence). CDR3 length: 16 residues. V was shortened by 1 base and J by 3 bases, with 16 bases between the two germline ends. In DNA, the CDR3 is TGTGCCAGCAGCCAAGCCCAACATGGCAGCTTCTACGAGCAGTACCTC. Its protein product is CASSQAQHGSFYEQYL.

This clonotype was seen at least ten times. The rearrangement joins TRBV18 to TRBJ1-6; 8 bases are a match to TRBD1. Looked up from germline, CDR1 is KGHSH and CDR2 is LQKENI. J was trimmed by 7 bases and V by 1 base; bases with no gene match: 6. This CDR3 spans 16 amino acids. The CDR3 nucleotides are TGTGCCAGCTCACCACAGGTTGCAGGGGGCAATTCACCCCTCCACTTT. It yields the protein CASSPQVAGGNSPLHF.

This clonotype was detected a few times. The CDR3 sequence: CASSGLPNTEAFF. Written as DNA, the CDR3 is TGTGCCAGCAGCGGACTACCGAACACTGAAGCTTTCTTT. The J gene is TRBJ1-1, the V gene TRBV6-2 or TRBV6-3; the D is unclear. The germline V gene has CDR1 MNHEY and CDR2 SVGEGT. V shed 6 bases and J shed 1 base, with 9 bases lying between them. The length of the CDR3 is 13 residues.

At least ten counts were recorded for this clonotype. This chain joins TRBV5-1 and TRBJ2-7; D is ambiguous. Germline values: CDR1 SGHRS, CDR2 YFSETQ. This CDR3 has 13 amino acids. The germline V and J ends were trimmed by 1 base and 1 base, with 6 bases remaining between them. CDR3 residues: CASSLQDSYEQYF. CDR3 DNA sequence: TGCGCCAGCAGCTTGCAGGATTCCTACGAGCAGTACTTC.

In its sample, this clonotype was seen many times. The rearrangement uses TRBV6-1 and TRBJ2-4; possible D gene TRBD2, 6 bases. Germline CDR1 reads MNHNS; CDR2 reads SASEGT. Trimming pared 6 bases from V and 1 base from J, leaving 13 bases between. The CDR3 extends over 15 amino acids. This CDR3 is CASSRGGTAKNIQYF. For the CDR3, the DNA is TGTGCCAGCAGCCGAGGAGGGACGGCCAAAAACATTCAGTACTTC.

This clonotype was observed many times. The gene calls are TRBV6-2 or TRBV6-3 and TRBJ1-1; the D is unclear. This CDR3 comprises 14 residues. V lost 3 bases and J 6 bases, leaving 14 bases between the germline ends. Germline lookup yields CDR1 MNHEY and CDR2 SVGEGT. In DNA, the CDR3 is TGTGCCAGCAGTTATAGCGGCCAGCGGGCTGAAGCTTTCTTT. It translates to CASSYSGQRAEAFF.

This clonotype was counted ten times or more. This chain uses TRBV2 with TRBJ1-3; D not resolved. Germline loops: CDR1 SNHLY, CDR2 FYNNEI. Trimming shortened V by 8 bases and J by 3 bases, and 11 bases separated the two germline ends. This CDR3 is built from 13 residues. The CDR3 nucleotides read TGTGCCAGCGTCCAGGATTATGGAAACACCATATATTTT. Translated: CASVQDYGNTIYF. Filled out from reference TRBV2 and TRBJ1-3, the complete variable domain reads EPEVTQTPSHQVTQMGQEVILRCVPISNHLYFYWYRQILGQKVEFLVSFYNNEISEKSEIFDDQFSVERPDGSNFTLKIRSTKLEDSAMYFCASVQDYGNTIYFGEGSWLTVV.

Many counts were recorded for this clonotype. The chain combines TRBV5-1 with TRBJ2-1, with TRBD2 matching 15 bases. Germline loops: CDR1 SGHRS, CDR2 YFSETQ. This CDR3 is built from 19 residues. J gave up 5 bases and V 0 bases, and 9 bases lay outside the gene matches. CDR3 region: CASSLEGLAGGPLHNEQFF. The CDR3 nucleotides are TGCGCCAGCAGCTTGGAAGGACTAGCGGGGGGGCCGCTCCACAATGAGCAGTTCTTC.

This clonotype has a count of ten or more. This rearrangement joins TRBV19 to TRBJ2-1, with D tentatively TRBD2 (5 bases). Germline loops: CDR1 LNHDA, CDR2 SQIVND (reference sequence). The CDR3 covers 14 residues. Trimming shortened V by 5 bases and J by 6 bases, and 14 bases separated the two germline ends. In nucleotides, the CDR3 is TGTGCCAGTAGTCCAGGATTTCGGGGCAATGAGCAGTTCTTC. Amino acids: CASSPGFRGNEQFF.

V is TRBV20-1 and J is TRBJ2-7; D is unresolved. Between the trimmed V and J ends, which lost 0 bases and 6 bases, there was a span of 9 bases. The length of the CDR3 is 12 residues. Germline V lookup: CDR1 DFQATT, CDR2 SNEGSKA (reference sequence). CDR3: CSARDAVLEQYF. CDR3 bases: TGCAGTGCTAGAGATGCGGTACTCGAGCAGTACTTC.

In this sample, this clonotype turned up many times. The genes are TRBV27 and TRBJ1-1; D possibly corresponds to TRBD1 (5 bases). Germline assignment: CDR1 MNHEY and CDR2 SMNVEV (reference sequence). This CDR3 is built from 14 residues. V was pared by 1 base and J by 4 bases, with 10 bases between. The chain's CDR3 is CASSLLPGTTEAFF. The CDR3 DNA follows: TGTGCCAGCAGTTTATTGCCTGGGACCACTGAAGCTTTCTTT.

This clonotype was detected ten times or more. The chain is built from TRBV11-2 and TRBJ2-1; 7 positions agree with TRBD1. In germline, CDR1 is SGHAT, CDR2 FQNNGV. This CDR3 contains 15 residues. V lost 4 bases, J lost 3 bases, and 6 bases stayed unmatched. The CDR3 loop is CASSSQTGIYNEQFF. The DNA of the CDR3 is TGTGCCAGCAGCTCTCAGACAGGGATCTACAATGAGCAGTTCTTC.

The genes are TRBV11-3 and TRBJ1-1, with TRBD1 as a possible D gene (6 bases). Germline loops: CDR1 SGHNT, CDR2 YENEEA. The V end lost 6 bases, the J end lost 3 bases, and 11 bases lay between the germline ends. The CDR3 length is 13 residues. DNA for the CDR3: TGTGCCAGCAGGGATTACAGGGACACTGAAGCTTTCTTT. Its translation is CASRDYRDTEAFF.

This rearrangement joins TRBV6-1 to TRBJ2-1; 10 bases line up with TRBD1. Losses at the gene ends were 9 bases for V and 3 bases for J; bases not matched to a gene: 8. CDR1 is MNHNS and CDR2 is SASEGT in the germline V gene. The CDR3 has 15 amino acids. The CDR3 nucleotides are TGTGCCAGTTGCCGAGGACAGGGGGGCTACAATGAGCAGTTCTTC. This codes for CASCRGQGGYNEQFF.

This clonotype was seen repeatedly, ten times or more. This chain connects TRBV6-6 to TRBJ1-5; the D gene is possibly TRBD1 (5 bases). The length of the CDR3 is 14 residues. The germline V and J ends were trimmed by 6 bases and 3 bases, with 12 bases remaining between them. Germline V gene lookup returns CDR1 MNHNY and CDR2 SVGAGI (reference sequence). The CDR3 nucleotides read TGTGCCAGCAGCAAAGGACACTCCAATCAGCCCCAGCATTTT. This gives the protein CASSKGHSNQPQHF.

This clonotype was seen repeatedly, ten times or more. The rearrangement links TRBV6-1 to TRBJ2-1, with 8 nucleotides matching TRBD2. Germline V gene sequence: CDR1 MNHNS, CDR2 SASEGT. CDR3 length: 17 residues. V gave up 6 bases and J gave up 4 bases; unmatched junction bases: 14. The CDR3 region has the DNA TGTGCCAGCAGGGGGGGAGGGAGCGGGAGCTTGTACAATGAGCAGTTCTTC. As protein: CASRGGGSGSLYNEQFF.

This clonotype was seen repeatedly, ten times or more. This chain joins TRBV18 and TRBJ1-1; no clear D. This CDR3 is 15 amino acids long. Germline CDR1 and CDR2: KGHSH and LQKENI. V was pared by 3 bases and J by 3 bases, with 14 bases between. CDR3 nucleotides: TGTGCCAGCTCACCTTTCGTTTCTCGGGACACTGAAGCTTTCTTT. The encoded protein is CASSPFVSRDTEAFF.

Of note for this clonotype: A much larger clone lies one base from this, so it may be a read error. The chain recombines TRBV5-6 with TRBJ1-1, with D hard to call. V gave up 1 base and J gave up 11 bases, with 21 bases separating them. The germline V gene has CDR1 SGHDT and CDR2 YYEEEE. This CDR3 is 15 amino acids long. CDR3 loop: CASSLILDLNTEAFF. For the CDR3, the DNA is TGTGCCAGCAGCTTGATTTTAGACCTTAACACGGAGGCTTTCTTT.

This clonotype has ten or more counts. This chain links TRBV7-2 with TRBJ1-1; D is undetermined. CDR3 size: 14 residues. V dropped 2 bases and J dropped 1 base, with 8 bases sitting between them. From germline, CDR1 is SGHTA and CDR2 FQGNSA. The CDR3 protein is CASSLLQTNTEAFF. In DNA, the CDR3 is TGTGCCAGCAGCTTATTACAGACGAACACTGAAGCTTTCTTT.

This clonotype has ten or more counts. This sequence joins TRBV2 and TRBJ2-1; the match to TRBD2 covers 14 bases. V lost 3 bases, J lost 10 bases, and 11 bases stayed unmatched. The CDR3 runs 17 residues. Germline V gene lookup returns CDR1 SNHLY and CDR2 FYNNEI. The DNA of the CDR3 is TGTGCCAGCAGTGAGCCTCCGGGACTAGCGGGAGTATGGGAGCAGTTCTTC. This translates into CASSEPPGLAGVWEQFF.